This TCR beta chain was captured by sequencing in a study of T cells in Graves' hyperthyroidism and ophthalmopathy. The overall study: Peripheral blood was obtained at initial diagnosis, preceding any treatment. Study-level results: In the blood, most expanded thyroid clonotypes above 0.001 appeared as well. From stable hyperthyroidism, ophthalmopathy was separated by a 13 V-J model.

This CDR3 is 16 amino acids long. Trimming pared 3 bases from V and 0 bases from J, leaving 12 bases between. TCR beta CDR3 regions were amplified from RNA transcripts. Researchers ran a first-round RT-PCR on the TCR CDR3 using the HTBI primer set. TCRdb used MiXCR to reprocess the multiplex PCR reads, holding one entry per CDR3 protein. This sample has about 500,000 distinct CDR3 sequences, with 13% to 15% found just once. On this clonotype: The antigen is not known.

Exclusion of a patient resulted from uncontrolled infection, other autoimmune disease, pregnancy or lactation. The source material was blood. This chain uses TRBV12-3 or TRBV12-4 with TRBJ1-5, with TRBD1 as a possible D gene (6 bases). This sequence originates from a woman aged 18-30 years with Graves' hyperthyroidism. The CDR3 bases are TGTGCCAGCAGTTTGGGAGGGGGGGCTAGCAATCAGCCCCAGCATTTT. Translating it yields CASSLGGGASNQPQHF.